This TCR beta chain stems from a study of graft-versus-host responses after intestinal transplantation. About the study: Every recipient had anti-thymocyte globulin induction and two to four years of tacrolimus plus steroids. Whole-study findings and limits: Recipient bone marrow held GvH clones, some seen earlier in ileum or blood. Allograft graft-versus-host to host-versus-graft clonal ratios ran high in patients with graft-donor T cell macrochimerism. Peak levels of circulating GvH clones tracked with early post-transplant HvG declines.

Data came from immunoSEQ multiplex PCR; TCRdb stores just in-frame clones and leaves some out. The data show approximately 60,000 clones, roughly nine tenths seen once. The authors processed graft tissue to release intraepithelial and lamina propria lymphocytes. The germline CDR1 and CDR2 sequences are SGHAT and FQNNGV. J lost 11 bases, V lost 3 bases, and 10 bases had no gene match. CDR3 length: 14 residues. About this clone itself: The target antigen is unknown.

The V gene is TRBV11-2, the J gene TRBJ2-1, with TRBD1 matching over 7 bases. Source: ileum tissue, taken around 350 days after transplant. This TCR derives from a human patient who received an intestinal transplant, so some T cells may come from the graft donor. The CDR3 loop reads CASSFVGPQGKQFF. Written as DNA, the CDR3 is TGTGCCAGCAGCTTCGTAGGGCCACAGGGGAAGCAGTTCTTC.